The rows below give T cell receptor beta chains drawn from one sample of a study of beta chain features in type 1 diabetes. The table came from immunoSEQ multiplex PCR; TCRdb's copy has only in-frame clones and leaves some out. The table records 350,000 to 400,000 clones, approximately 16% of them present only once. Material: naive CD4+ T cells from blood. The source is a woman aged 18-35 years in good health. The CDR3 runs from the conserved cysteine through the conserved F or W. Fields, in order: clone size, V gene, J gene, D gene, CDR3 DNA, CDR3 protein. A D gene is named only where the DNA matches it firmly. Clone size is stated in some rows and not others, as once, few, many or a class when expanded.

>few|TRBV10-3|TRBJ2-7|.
TGTGCCGCCCAAGCAGGGACCTACGAGCAGTACTTC
CAAQAGTYEQYF
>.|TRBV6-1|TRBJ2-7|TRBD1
TGTGCCAGCAGTGAACCCTCTGACAGGGCCTCCTACGAGCAGTACTTC
CASSEPSDRASYEQYF
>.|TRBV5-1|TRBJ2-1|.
TGCGCCAGCAGCGGGGCCGCGGGGAGCTACAATGAGCAGTTCTTC
CASSGAAGSYNEQFF
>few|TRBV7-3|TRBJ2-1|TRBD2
TGTGCCAGCAGCTTAATAGGCCGGGAGGGGAATGAGCAGTTCTTC
CASSLIGREGNEQFF
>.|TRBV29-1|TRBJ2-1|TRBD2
TGCAGCGTTGAAGTTACTAGCGGAAATGAGCAGTTCTTC
CSVEVTSGNEQFF
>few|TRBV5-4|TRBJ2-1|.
TGTGCCAGCAGCTCACCCGGTTTATCCTACAATGAGCAGTTCTTC
CASSSPGLSYNEQFF
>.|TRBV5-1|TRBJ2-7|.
TGCGCCAGCAGCTTGGTGCCGGAACAGAGCTCCTACGAGCAGTACTTC
CASSLVPEQSSYEQYF
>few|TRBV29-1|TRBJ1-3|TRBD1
TGCAGCGTAACTACCGGGACAGGCAGCTCTGGAAACACCATATATTTT
CSVTTGTGSSGNTIYF
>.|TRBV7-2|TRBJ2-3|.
TGTGCCAGCAGCTTAGGCGGGACAGATACGCAGTATTTT
CASSLGGTDTQYF
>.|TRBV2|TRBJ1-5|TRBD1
TGTGCCAGCAGTGACAGGGGGCATCAGCCCCAGCATTTT
CASSDRGHQPQHF
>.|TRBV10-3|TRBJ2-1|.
TGTGCCATCAGCCCGGGACTTTATGGGGATGAGCAGTTCTTC
CAISPGLYGDEQFF
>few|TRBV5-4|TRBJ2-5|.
TGTGCCAGCAGCGCGCCACAAGAGACCCAGTACTTC
CASSAPQETQYF
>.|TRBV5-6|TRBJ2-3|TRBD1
TGTGCCAGCAGCACGGGACAGTTCACAAGAGGAGATACGCAGTATTTT
CASSTGQFTRGDTQYF
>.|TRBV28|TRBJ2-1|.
TGTGCCAGCACCATACCTTCGCAGGGGACTGAGCAGTTCTTC
CASTIPSQGTEQFF
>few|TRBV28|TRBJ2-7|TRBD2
TGTGCCAGCAGCTTCAGGGGACTAGCGGAGCCCGGGTCCTACGAGCAGTACTTC
CASSFRGLAEPGSYEQYF
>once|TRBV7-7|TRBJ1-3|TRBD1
TGTGCCAGCAGCCACGGGACAGGGAGCGGAAACACCATATATTTT
CASSHGTGSGNTIYF
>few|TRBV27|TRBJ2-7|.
TGTGCCAGCAGTTTGCCCGGGAGAATGGACGAGCAGTACTTC
CASSLPGRMDEQYF
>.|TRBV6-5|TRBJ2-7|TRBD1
TGTGCCAGCAGTCAACCGGGACAGGATCCCTACGAGCAGTACTTC
CASSQPGQDPYEQYF
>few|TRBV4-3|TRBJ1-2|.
TGCGCCAGCAGCCAAGATCCCGGGGGTGGCTACACCTTC
CASSQDPGGGYTF